This T cell receptor beta chain was recovered during a study of regulatory T cells in long-lasting Graves disease (dated by TCRdb to the early 2020s). With regard to the full study: Newly diagnosed Graves' disease patients had taken antithyroid drugs for less than 3 months. Persistent Graves' disease patients were compared with newly diagnosed Graves' disease patients by peripheral blood TCR sequencing and RNA sequencing. The study took place in China and was registered as a clinical trial. A total of around 35 samples underwent TCR sequencing: around 13 from persistent and approximately 20 from newly diagnosed Graves' disease patients. General study outcomes and caveats: Compared with newly diagnosed patients, patients with persistent Graves' disease had lower TCR Shannon entropy and fewer highly expanded clones, which suggests clonal expansion. Persistent disease showed preferential use of TRBV28, TRBJ1-2 and TRBJ2-5, whereas newly diagnosed disease favored TRBV20-1 and TRBJ2-1. The small sample size was acknowledged by the authors as a limitation that may reduce accuracy. More public clonotypes were shared among persistent patients (roughly 2,700) than among newly diagnosed patients (approximately 1,000). Peripheral blood alone was examined, since thyroid tissue, which constituted the primary lesion, could not be accessed. Sequencing and analysis were restricted to the TCR beta chain.

Receptor amplification or capture employed multiplex PCR. TCRdb shows the sequencer as Illumina HiSeq 4000. CDR3 regions were amplified by Arm-PCR with iRepertoire HTBI primers to construct TCR beta libraries. Gel purification was performed on PCR products prior to sequencing. Per the authors' processing: Gene usage analysis of CDR3 amino acid clonotypes used the 60 to 75 TRBV and about 15 TRBJ segments found across samples. COPE and FqMerger were used to merge filtered high-quality paired reads into contigs. BLAST was used to align contigs to the IMGT TRBV, TRBD and TRBJ reference genes, and CDR3 was defined following IMGT. Clonotypes above 0.1% frequency were classified as highly expanded clones. Shannon entropy was used to measure repertoire diversity, and the Gini coefficient was used to measure V-J evenness. Clonotypes shared by more than one individual were considered public. TCRdb handled the public reads itself, with Q25 trimming in fastp and clone calling in MiXCR, and kept productive beta chains. Each entry is one CDR3 protein sequence, shown with its most common DNA and genes. The V and J calls follow TCRdb's processing rather than the paper's. The sample table holds hundreds of thousands of distinct CDR3 sequences, of which approximately 15% were seen once. The top ten hold more than 15% of the sample.

The sample's time point label, in plain terms: newly diagnosed GD, antithyroid drugs for less than 3 months. RNA was extracted from PBMCs in TRIzol for both TCR sequencing and RNA sequencing. The diagnosis of Graves' disease was made according to American Thyroid Association guidelines. Patients for the study were recruited at an endocrinology department in Xi'an, China. From each patient, approximately 9 milliliters of peripheral blood was collected into an EDTA anticoagulant tube. Ficoll Paque Plus density gradient separation was used to isolate PBMCs, and no additional T cell sorting was done. An Agilent 2100 Bioanalyzer and agarose gel were used to check RNA quality, while a NanoDrop 2000 measured RNA concentration. V loses 3 bases, J loses 1 base, and the germline ends lie 10 bases apart. CDR1 and CDR2, per the germline V gene, are MGHRA and YSYEKL. The CDR3 has 15 amino acids, counting the end cysteine and phenylalanine. Solely the CDR3 DNA is kept, with 45 bases framed from the first base.

The table lists this clonotype with a few counts. The antigen it recognizes is unknown. Per-nucleotide qualities are absent, and no much larger clonotype sits a single base away. These records were also assigned to another study, of T cells in Graves' hyperthyroidism and ophthalmopathy. As the second paper documents: Stable Graves' hyperthyroidism was defined as the absence of progression to ophthalmopathy over 18 months of follow-up. Hyperthyroidism patients were newly diagnosed, had a disease duration of under 2 months, and were aged 18 to 65 years. The study excluded patients with uncontrolled infections, other autoimmune diseases, pregnancy or lactation. Diagnoses relied on clinical symptoms, serum thyroxine and TRAb, thyroid ultrasound and orbital computed tomography. The TCR CDR3 was subjected to a first round of RT-PCR using the HTBI primer set and the Qiagen OneStep RT-PCR kit. Most expanded thyroid clonotypes (frequency above 0.001) were also found in blood, which suggests that blood repertoires may mirror thyroid immune responses. Ophthalmopathy was separated from stable hyperthyroidism by a 13 V-J signature model, with roughly 88% sensitivity and 81% to 82% specificity obtained in cross-validation and 80%/75% obtained in testing. In validation, the model predicted progression to ophthalmopathy with roughly 70% sensitivity and roughly 75% specificity, a median of approximately 6.7 months before onset. To identify distinguishing TCR V-J signatures, a discovery cohort of some 99 patients was used, comprising roughly 45 with Graves' ophthalmopathy and about 59 with stable Graves' hyperthyroidism. An independent validation cohort of 18 to 20 hyperthyroidism patients and over 15 patients who later progressed to ophthalmopathy tested prospective prediction of ophthalmopathy. The 75 to 100 discovery patients were divided at random into training and test sets in a 7:3 ratio. In about 6 Graves' hyperthyroidism patients, the study also compared T-cell repertoires from thyroid tissue with T-cell repertoires from blood. Once sampling was done, hyperthyroidism patients were given methimazole at a starting dose of 30 mg daily, whereas ophthalmopathy patients were given high-dose intravenous methylprednisolone. The libraries were constructed in a second round of multiplex PCR and then size-selected and purified. Sequencing of the libraries was done on an Illumina HiSeq2000 using paired-end 100 bp reads. SOAPnuke was used to process the raw data, with reads discarded if the reads contained adapters or uncalled bases, had a mean Phred below 15, or lacked an exact constant-primer or identifier match. COPE v1.2.5 was used to merge the high-quality paired reads, and each unique nucleotide sequence was defined as a clonotype. MiTCR v1.1 was used to align the clonotypes against IMGT TRBV, TRBD and TRBJ reference segments. Analysis was restricted to V-J combinations with a frequency above 0.0001, which covered about 99% of repertoires. A TCS score was defined as the ratio of F50 (clonal expansion) to E x V (chaos), with BLOSUM62-based TCRdist applied between CDR3 peptides within each V-J. Welch's t-statistics and random forest reduced some 510 V-J features to 13, which were used in a naive Bayes classifier (R e1071). No statistical method was used to fix the sample size in advance, and group allocation was not hidden from the investigators. According to the paper, TCR Vbeta CDR3 sequencing was carried out on 135 peripheral blood samples, which came from around 43 ophthalmopathy, under 85 hyperthyroidism and roughly 17 progressor patients.

The sequencing used peripheral blood mononuclear cells (PBMCs), collected at new diagnosis, from a patient treated with antithyroid drugs. The chain couples TRBV4-1 to TRBJ2-1; the D gene is perhaps TRBD1, on 6 matching bases. The clonotype was recovered from a woman in her 30s with Graves disease. Donor details come from another sample of the same person, matched by shared clones. The CDR3 protein is CASSQDRQSYNEQFF. The DNA is as follows: TGCGCCAGCAGCCAGGACAGACAGTCCTACAATGAGCAGTTCTTC.